This T cell receptor beta chain was obtained from a study of blood T cell repertoires in COVID-19. Looking at the study overall: Sites in the United States, Italy and Spain provided acute and convalescent COVID-19 samples.

Authors' data handling: By means of reference gene primer amplification, nucleated cell counts were estimated. The protocol was immunoSEQ multiplex PCR, while the TCRdb copy is restricted to in-frame clones and leaves out a portion. V and J calls and clone size are copied from that table; D and trimming were computed from the DNA. The sample has approximately 260,000 clones, roughly 86% seen once; the top ten hold roughly 1.8%. Germline V gene lookup returns CDR1 MNHNS and CDR2 SASEGT. This CDR3 has 15 amino acids. Trimming cost V 2 bases and J 4 bases; bases outside gene matches: 5. Ages ranged from about 18 to 89 years, with residence in around 24 US areas. Donors in Cohort 3 counted as recovered after two negative PCRs, clearance, or symptom resolution.

The chain joins TRBV6-1 to TRBJ1-5; 7 bases agree with TRBD1. This clonotype was obtained from a woman aged 60 to 75 who had recovered from COVID-19. Sequenced sample: PBMCs or T cells enriched from blood (not recorded which). Written as DNA, the CDR3 is TGTGCCAGCAGTGAATGGACAGGAGGGAATCAGCCCCAGCATTTT. Encoded protein: CASSEWTGGNQPQHF.